This T cell receptor (beta chain) comes out of a study of Ad26.COV2.S vaccination and SARS-CoV-2 variants. The trim removed 3 bases at V and 1 base at J, leaving 8 bases unmatched. CDR1 and CDR2 (germline): KGHSH, LQKENI. This CDR3 comprises 17 residues. Using immunoSEQ multiplex PCR, the repertoire was profiled, and TCRdb retains in-frame clones only, with some absent. The sample contains over 400,000 clones, about 90% of which appear only once. Only one count was recorded for this clone. Treatment defined: about 20 received Ad26.COV2.S at low or high dose, single or two shots; 5 received placebo; per-sample allocation not given. Samples came from day 63 after the first vaccine or placebo injection. Donation came from an adult in Boston who was aged 18-55 years.

This rearrangement joins TRBV18 to TRBJ2-3; 9 nucleotides match TRBD2. Sequencing used peripheral blood, obtained in a trial of Ad26.COV2.S vaccine versus placebo. This receptor was identified in a person aged 18 to 65 who received the Ad26.COV2.S COVID-19 vaccine or a placebo. The CDR3 coding sequence is TGTGCCAGCTCACCCCCCGGTAGGACTAGCGGCACAGATACGCAGTATTTT. Translated, it gives CASSPPGRTSGTDTQYF.